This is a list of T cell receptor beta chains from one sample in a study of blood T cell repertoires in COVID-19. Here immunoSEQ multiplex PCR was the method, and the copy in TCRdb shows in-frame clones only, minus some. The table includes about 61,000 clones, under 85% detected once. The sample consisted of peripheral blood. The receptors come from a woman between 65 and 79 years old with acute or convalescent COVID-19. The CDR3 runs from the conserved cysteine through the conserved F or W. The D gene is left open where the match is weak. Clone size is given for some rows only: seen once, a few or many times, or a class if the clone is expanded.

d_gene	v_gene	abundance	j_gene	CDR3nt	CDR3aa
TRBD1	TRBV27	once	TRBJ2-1	TGTGCCATCTCTAGGACAGGGGGCTACAATGAGCAGTTCTTC	CAISRTGGYNEQFF
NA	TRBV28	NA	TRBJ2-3	TGTGCCAGCACCCTTCGGGACTTTAACACAGATACGCAGTATTTT	CASTLRDFNTDTQYF
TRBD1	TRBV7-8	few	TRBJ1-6	TGTGCCAGCAGCGTGTGGACAGGCGGTCTCGATAATTCACCCCTCCACTTT	CASSVWTGGLDNSPLHF
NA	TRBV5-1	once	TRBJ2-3	TGCGCCAGCAGCTTGATTGCAGCCCGGGGTACAGATACGCAGTATTTT	CASSLIAARGTDTQYF
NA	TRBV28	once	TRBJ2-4	TGTGCCAGCAGAAAAATCCGGGACAACAAAAACATTCAGTACTTC	CASRKIRDNKNIQYF
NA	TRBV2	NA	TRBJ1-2	TGTGCCAGCAGTGAACGGAATGGGCGCTATGGCTACACCTTC	CASSERNGRYGYTF
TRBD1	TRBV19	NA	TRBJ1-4	TGTGCCAGTAGTATGGACAGGGATGAAAAACTGTTTTTT	CASSMDRDEKLFF
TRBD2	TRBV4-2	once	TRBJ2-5	TGTGCCAGCAGCCCGCGGGGGGGCGGGGAAGAGACCCAGTACTTC	CASSPRGGGEETQYF
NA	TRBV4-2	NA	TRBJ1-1	TGTGCCAGCAGCCAAGATGAGTCGGGGAACACTGAAGCTTTCTTT	CASSQDESGNTEAFF
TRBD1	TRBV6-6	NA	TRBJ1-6	TGTGCCAGCTGGATGGCAGGGGGGTATAATTCACCCCTCCACTTT	CASWMAGGYNSPLHF
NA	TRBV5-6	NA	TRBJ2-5	TGTGCCAGCAGCTTGGCGGGGGTAGTCGAGACCCAGTACTTC	CASSLAGVVETQYF
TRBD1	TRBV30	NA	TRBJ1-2	TGTGCCTCCACCCTGCTCCGGGACAGGGGACCTATGGGCTACACCTTC	CASTLLRDRGPMGYTF
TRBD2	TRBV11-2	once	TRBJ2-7	TGTGCCAGCAGCTTTTCATGGACTAGCGGGGGATACGAGCAGTACTTC	CASSFSWTSGGYEQYF
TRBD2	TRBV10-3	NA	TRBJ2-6	TGTGCCGCCCGAGCGGGGTCTGGGGCCAACGTCCTGACTTTC	CAARAGSGANVLTF
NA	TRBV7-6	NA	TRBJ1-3	TGTGCCAGCAAAGAGTTTAGCTCTGGAAACACCATATATTTT	CASKEFSSGNTIYF
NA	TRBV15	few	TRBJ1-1	TGTGCCACCAGCAGAGATACCTTAGGGGCGAACACTGAAGCTTTCTTT	CATSRDTLGANTEAFF
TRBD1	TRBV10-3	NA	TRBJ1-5	TGTGCCACAGCCGGACAGGGGGCAGGTCAGCCCCAGCATTTT	CATAGQGAGQPQHF
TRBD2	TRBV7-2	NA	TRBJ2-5	TGTGCCAGCAGCTTCGGGGGGGAAGAGACCCAGTACTTC	CASSFGGEETQYF
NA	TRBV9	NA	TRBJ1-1	TGTGCCAGCAGCCGACAGGCGGACACTGAAGCTTTCTTT	CASSRQADTEAFF
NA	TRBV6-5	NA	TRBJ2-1	TGTGCCAGCATAGATAGCTCCTACAATGAGCAGTTCTTC	CASIDSSYNEQFF
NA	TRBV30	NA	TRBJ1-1	TGTGCCTGGAGGAGGACAGAGAACACTGAAGCTTTCTTT	CAWRRTENTEAFF
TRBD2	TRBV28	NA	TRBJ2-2	TGTGCCAGCAGTTCTAATAGCGGGGGGTTAACCGGGGAGCTGTTTTTT	CASSSNSGGLTGELFF
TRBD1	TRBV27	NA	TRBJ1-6	TGTGCCAGCAGTTCCAGGGGGCTCTATAATTCACCCCTCCACTTT	CASSSRGLYNSPLHF
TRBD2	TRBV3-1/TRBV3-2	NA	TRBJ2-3	TGTGCCAGCGGGGTGGGGTACGCGGGAGCAGATACGCAGTATTTT	CASGVGYAGADTQYF
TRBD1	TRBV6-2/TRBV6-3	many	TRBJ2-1	TGTGCCAGCAGTTACTCAGGGACAGGGGAGCAGTTCTTC	CASSYSGTGEQFF
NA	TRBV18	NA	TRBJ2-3	TGTGCCAGCTCACCCGGAGCAGATACGCAGTATTTT	CASSPGADTQYF
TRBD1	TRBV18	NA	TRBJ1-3	TGTGCCAGCTCGCTACAGGGGGCCATCGGAAACACCATATATTTT	CASSLQGAIGNTIYF
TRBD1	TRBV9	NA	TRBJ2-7	TGTGCCAGCGGCACCGGGACAGGGGGCTCCGAGCAGTACTTC	CASGTGTGGSEQYF
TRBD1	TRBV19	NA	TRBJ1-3	TGTGCCAGTAGTCCGGGACAGGGGCTTGGAAACACCATATATTTT	CASSPGQGLGNTIYF
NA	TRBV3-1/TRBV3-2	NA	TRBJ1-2	TGTGCCAGCAGCCAAGCACAGGGCGGATATGGCTACACCTTC	CASSQAQGGYGYTF
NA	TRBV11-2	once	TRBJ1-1	TGTGCCAGCACAGACAGAAATAAATATAAAGCTTTCTTT	CASTDRNKYKAFF
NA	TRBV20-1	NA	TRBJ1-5	TGCAGTGCTAGTCCCATTAGCAATCAGCCCCAGCATTTT	CSASPISNQPQHF
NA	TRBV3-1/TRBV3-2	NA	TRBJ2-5	TGTGCCAGCAGCCACAGGGAAGAGACCCAGTACTTC	CASSHREETQYF
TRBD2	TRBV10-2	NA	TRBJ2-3	TGCGCCAGCAGTGTTGCGGGGGGGGCGGGAGATACGCAGTATTTT	CASSVAGGAGDTQYF
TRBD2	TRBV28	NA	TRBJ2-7	TGTGCCAGCGTAAGAAGCGGGGGGGCGCTATACGAGCAGTACTTC	CASVRSGGALYEQYF
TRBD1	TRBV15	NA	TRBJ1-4	TGTGCCACCAGGTCCAGGGGGATGGTACCAAATGAAAAACTGTTTTTT	CATRSRGMVPNEKLFF
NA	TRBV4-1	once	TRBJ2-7	TGCGCCAGCAGCCAGTACCGGGACACAGGATCCTACGAGCAGTACTTC	CASSQYRDTGSYEQYF
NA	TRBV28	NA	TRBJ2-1	TGTGCCAGCAAGGCCCGGGGGAGGCTGGGTGAGCAGTTCTTC	CASKARGRLGEQFF
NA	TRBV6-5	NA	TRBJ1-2	TGTGCCAGCAGTTTTGGGGGCTTAGCTAACTATGGCTACACCTTC	CASSFGGLANYGYTF
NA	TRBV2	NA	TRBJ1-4	TGTGCCAGCAGTGCTCGACTGGCAACTAATGAAAAACTGTTTTTT	CASSARLATNEKLFF
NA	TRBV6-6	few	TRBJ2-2	TGTGCCAGCAGTTACATCCGCGAGGGGGAGCTGTTTTTT	CASSYIREGELFF
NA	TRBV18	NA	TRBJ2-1	TGTGCCAGCTCACGAGCAGTCGAGGAGTTCTTC	CASSRAVEEFF
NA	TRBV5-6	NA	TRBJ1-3	TGTGCCAGCAGCTTGGCCCTGGGCAAAAGCCCTGGAAACACCATATATTTT	CASSLALGKSPGNTIYF
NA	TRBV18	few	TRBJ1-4	TGTGCCAGCTCGCGACAGATCTCGAATGAAAAACTGTTTTTT	CASSRQISNEKLFF
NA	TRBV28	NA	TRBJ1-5	TGTGCCAGGGAGTCCGGCGGACTATCGATTAAGGTGGGTCAGCCCCAGCATTTT	CARESGGLSIKVGQPQHF
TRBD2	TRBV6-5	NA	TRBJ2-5	TGTGCCAGCAGACTGCCGGGACTAGGGAGGAAGACCCAGTACTTC	CASRLPGLGRKTQYF
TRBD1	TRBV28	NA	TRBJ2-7	TGTGCCAGCAGTACCAGACAGGGGTCCTACGAGCAGTACTTC	CASSTRQGSYEQYF
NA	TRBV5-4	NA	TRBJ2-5	TGTGCCAGCAGCGTCGACAGGCGATCGGAGACCCAGTACTTC	CASSVDRRSETQYF
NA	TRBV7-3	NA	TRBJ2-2	TGTGCCAGCAGCGCGACACTTACCGGGGAGCTGTTTTTT	CASSATLTGELFF
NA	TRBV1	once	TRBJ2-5	TGCACCAGGGACCCTTCCACCCATACTAGCGGGGGGGCAGAGACCCAGTACTTC	CTRDPSTHTSGGAETQYF
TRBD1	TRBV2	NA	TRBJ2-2	TGTGCCAGTCGACAGGGGATGACCGGGGAGCTGTTTTTT	CASRQGMTGELFF
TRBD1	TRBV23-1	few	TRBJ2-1	TGCGCCAGCAGTCAACCGGACAGGGATCACAATGAGCAGTTCTTC	CASSQPDRDHNEQFF
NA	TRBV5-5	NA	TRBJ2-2	TGTGCCAGCAGCCAGGCAGGCGGGGTGAACACCGGGGAGCTGTTTTTT	CASSQAGGVNTGELFF